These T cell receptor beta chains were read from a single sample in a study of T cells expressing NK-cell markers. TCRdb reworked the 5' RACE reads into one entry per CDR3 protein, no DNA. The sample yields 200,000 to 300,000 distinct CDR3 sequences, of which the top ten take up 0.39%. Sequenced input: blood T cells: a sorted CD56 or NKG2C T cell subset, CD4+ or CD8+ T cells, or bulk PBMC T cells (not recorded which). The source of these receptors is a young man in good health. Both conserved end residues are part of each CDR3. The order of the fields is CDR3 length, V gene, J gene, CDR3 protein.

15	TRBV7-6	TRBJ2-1	CASSTRDSWGNEQFF
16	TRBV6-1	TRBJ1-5	CASSEAPDRANQPQHF
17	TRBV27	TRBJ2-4	CASSLIREHSAKNIQYF
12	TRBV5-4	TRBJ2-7	CASSSNRARQYF
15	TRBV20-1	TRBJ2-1	CSARRWGRAYNEQFF
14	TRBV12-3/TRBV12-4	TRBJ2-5	CASSLGLRVETQYF
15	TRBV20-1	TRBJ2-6	CSAPRLLSGANVLTF
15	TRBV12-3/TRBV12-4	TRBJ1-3	CASSLAGGGGNTIYF
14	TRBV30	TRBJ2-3	CAWRNWGSLNTQYF
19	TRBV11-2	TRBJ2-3	CASSFTSGRAFGGTDTQYF
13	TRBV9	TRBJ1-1	CASSAGMRTEAFF
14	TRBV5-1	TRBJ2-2	CASSGTGKTGELFF
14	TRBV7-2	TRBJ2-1	CASSFSVSFNEQFF
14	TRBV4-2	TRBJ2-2	CASSQETLGGELFF
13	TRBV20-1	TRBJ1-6	CSAHSERSSPLHF
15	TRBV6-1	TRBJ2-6	CASNYGQARSNVLTF
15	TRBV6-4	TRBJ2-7	CASSAVAGGPSEQYF
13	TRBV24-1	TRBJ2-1	CATSDRGRDEQFF
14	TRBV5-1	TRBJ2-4	CASSLNHQGNIQYF
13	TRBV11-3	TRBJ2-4	CASSFDEKNIQYF
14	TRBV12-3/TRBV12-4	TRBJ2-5	CASTPGPGGETQYF
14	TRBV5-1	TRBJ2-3	CASNELAGPDTQYF
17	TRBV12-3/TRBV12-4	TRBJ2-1	CASTLPAGGPGGYEQFF
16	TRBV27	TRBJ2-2	CASRHDRGPHGGELFF
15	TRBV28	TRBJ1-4	CASSGRSTWDEKLFF
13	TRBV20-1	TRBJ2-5	CSAPHERQETQYF
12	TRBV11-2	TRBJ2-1	CASNHDGVKQFF
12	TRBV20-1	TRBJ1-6	CSARVGTEALHF
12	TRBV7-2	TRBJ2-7	CASRGDLNEQYF
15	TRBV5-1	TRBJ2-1	CASSRRGLADNEQFF
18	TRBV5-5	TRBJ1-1	CASSVQLQGLGTNTEAFF
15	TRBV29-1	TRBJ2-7	CSDPGGKNYSYEQYF
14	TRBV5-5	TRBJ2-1	CASSRPLENNEQFF
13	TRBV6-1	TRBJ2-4	CASSVREGLDQYF
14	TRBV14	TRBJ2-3	CASSQVGRTDTQYF
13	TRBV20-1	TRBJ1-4	CSAPLGSGEKLFF
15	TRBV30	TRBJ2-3	CAWSFPGLADNTQYF
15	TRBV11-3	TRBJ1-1	CASSESHGRNTEAFF
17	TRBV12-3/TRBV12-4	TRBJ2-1	CASSTRLEAGVYNEQFF
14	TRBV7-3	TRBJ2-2	CASSLIMGAGELFF
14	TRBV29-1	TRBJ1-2	CSVANEFPNYGYTF
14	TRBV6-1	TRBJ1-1	CASTLETGITEAFF
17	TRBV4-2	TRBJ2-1	CASSQESQGAIDNEQFF
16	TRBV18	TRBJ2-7	CASSPVTGTGSYEQYF
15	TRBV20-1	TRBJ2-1	CSARDGASVNNEQFF
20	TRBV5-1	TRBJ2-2	CASSLEWGQAPLSGSGELFF
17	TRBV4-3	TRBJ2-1	CASSQDVGQLAYNEQFF
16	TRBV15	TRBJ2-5	CATSGILDTGGETQYF
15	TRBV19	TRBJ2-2	CASRGSTANTGELFF
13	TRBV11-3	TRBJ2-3	CASERGSTDTQYF
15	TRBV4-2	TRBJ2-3	CASSHTGQVEDTQYF
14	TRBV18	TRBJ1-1	CASSRGIENTEAFF
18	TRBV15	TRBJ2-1	CATSRGQIGLAGEHEQFF
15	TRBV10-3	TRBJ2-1	CAISGLARTFHEQFF
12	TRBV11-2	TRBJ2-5	CASSAQRGTQYF